This T cell receptor beta chain is from a study of cytomegalovirus exposure and HLA in healthy donors. Overall study: The use of the same platform for the 90 to 150 validation repertoires and the approximately 730 first-cohort repertoires was reported by a later analysis.

Germline CDR1 and CDR2: KGHSH and LQKENI. Trimming cost V 3 bases and J 9 bases; bases outside gene matches: 9. The CDR3 has 15 residues. To note about this clone: The target antigen is unknown.

Only in-frame clones appear in the TCRdb table, and some are missing; sequencing was by immunoSEQ multiplex PCR. This sample has roughly 100,000 clones; approximately 81% occur once, and the top ten carry approximately 22%. Study findings and constraints: The study flagged roughly 150 TCR beta chains as cytomegalovirus-associated. Cytomegalovirus status, reportedly, was diagnosed with high specificity and sensitivity by the classifier. Rare TCR sequences predominated, though certain public TCRs were found in many donors.

Sequenced material: PBMCs. V gene TRBV18 combines with J gene TRBJ2-1, with 9 bases matching TRBD1. This sequence originates from a man between 18 and 35 years old in good health and CMV-seropositive. The CDR3 loop reads CASSPVSGQGSEQFF. CDR3 coding DNA: TGTGCCAGCTCACCGGTTTCGGGACAGGGTAGTGAGCAGTTCTTC. Full variable domain (rest looked up from reference TRBV18 and TRBJ2-1): NAGVMQNPRHLVRRRGQEARLRCSPMKGHSHVYWYRQLPEEGLKFMVYLQKENIIDESGMPKERFSAEFPKEGPSILRIQQVVRGDSAAYFCASSPVSGQGSEQFFGPGTRLTVL.